This T cell receptor beta chain is drawn from a study of T-cell reconstitution after alpha-beta-depleted transplantation in children. This clonotype occurred many times. During its preparation, the TCRbeta library received unique molecular identifiers. From the PCR reads, TCRdb called clonotypes with MiXCR, one entry per CDR3 protein. The sample comprises over 70,000 distinct CDR3 sequences, 10% to 15% of which are singletons, and around 13% rests with the top ten. The receptor was isolated from a human donor who donated a stem cell graft to a child with inherited bone marrow failure. This sample comprised PBMCs from the stem cell graft donor, obtained from the stem cell graft.

The CDR3 is CASSQANMGEQPQHF. The CDR3 region has the DNA TGTGCCAGCAGCCAGGCCAACATGGGGGAGCAGCCCCAGCATTTT. The chain recombines TRBV16 with TRBJ1-5, with D tentatively TRBD1 (5 bases). V was clipped by 3 bases and J by 7 bases, with 16 bases between them. The CDR3 runs 15 residues. The germline V gene encodes CDR1 KGHSY and CDR2 FQNENV.